This T cell receptor (beta chain) comes out of a study of blood T cells in healthy people across ages. In germline, CDR1 is LGHDT, CDR2 YNNKEL (reference sequence). The length of the CDR3 is 14 residues. V shed 6 bases and J shed 5 bases, with 14 bases lying between them. Samples each yielded at least 5 micrograms of total RNA. PCR was performed a second time for roughly 7 to 12 cycles using a sample-barcoded 5' primer and a J-beta primer mix. TCRdb reanalysed the 5' RACE reads using MiXCR and keeps one entry per CDR3 protein. This table has about 1.6 million distinct CDR3 sequences, about 32% appearing once.

Input material: blood. The receptor was derived from a woman aged 25 to 39 in good health. This chain uses TRBV3-1 with TRBJ1-5; D is unresolved. Here the CDR3 DNA reads TGTGCCAGCAGTAGTGCTATGCGTGATCAGCCCCAGCATTTT. Protein product: CASSSAMRDQPQHF.